This T cell receptor beta chain comes out of a study of blood T cell repertoires in COVID-19. Produced via immunoSEQ multiplex PCR; TCRdb's table is partial and in-frame only. The sample includes more than 100,000 clones, more than 75% of them seen just once. CDR1 and CDR2 from the germline V gene are MDHEN and SYDVKM. Trimming at V came to 3 bases and at J to 8 bases, leaving 10 bases not matched to a gene. This CDR3 is built from 15 residues. The TCR sequence derives from an older woman with acute or convalescent COVID-19. The sample consisted of peripheral blood. This chain connects TRBV28 to TRBJ2-1, with 7 positions matching TRBD1. CDR3 region: CASSLGQPGGHEQFF. CDR3 in DNA: TGTGCCAGCAGTTTGGGACAGCCTGGGGGACATGAGCAGTTCTTC.